These T cell receptor beta chains were read from a single sample in a study of control samples from healthy donors and cancer patients. Only in-frame clones appear in the TCRdb table, and some are missing; sequencing was by immunoSEQ multiplex PCR. Of a few hundred thousand clones listed, more than 80% are singletons. Input material: PBMCs. Receptors were obtained from a man aged 35-49 years with head and neck cancer. The CDR3 runs from the conserved cysteine through the conserved F or W. A D gene is named only where the DNA matches it firmly. The size field is filled for only some rows; it gives once, few, many or a size class.

cdr3_aa cdr3_nt j_call v_call d_call clone_size
CASSPRDLGEPGANVLTF TGTGCCAGCTCACCAAGGGATCTCGGGGAGCCTGGGGCCAACGTCCTGACTTTC TRBJ2-6 TRBV18 - -
CATSLEGGRTDTQYF TGTGCTACCTCCCTAGAGGGGGGGCGGACAGATACGCAGTATTTT TRBJ2-3 TRBV12-5 - -
CATSSAGANVLTF TGTGCCACCAGTTCAGCTGGGGCCAACGTCCTGACTTTC TRBJ2-6 TRBV24-1 - -
CASSGTGGDQPQHF TGTGCCAGCAGCGGGACAGGGGGGGATCAGCCCCAGCATTTT TRBJ1-5 TRBV2 TRBD1 -
CASSLQGNSRGWSPLHF TGTGCCAGCAGCCTCCAGGGTAATTCCAGGGGGTGGTCACCCCTCCACTTT TRBJ1-6 TRBV4-2 TRBD1 -
CASSSGRRYEQYF TGTGCCAGCAGCTCGGGACGGAGGTACGAGCAGTACTTC TRBJ2-7 TRBV3-1/TRBV3-2 - -
CASSYSILGGSGYTF TGTGCCAGCAGTTACTCTATCTTGGGGGGAAGCGGCTACACCTTC TRBJ1-2 TRBV6-2/TRBV6-3 - -
CASSQAYTGGLGDTQYF TGTGCCAGCAGCCAAGCTTATACGGGGGGGCTAGGAGATACGCAGTATTTT TRBJ2-3 TRBV3-1/TRBV3-2 TRBD2 -
CASGDRESSYEQYF TGTGCCAGCGGCGACAGGGAATCGTCCTACGAGCAGTACTTC TRBJ2-7 TRBV6-6 TRBD1 -
CASSLEGVGTIYF TGTGCCAGCAGCTTAGAGGGAGTTGGCACCATATATTTT TRBJ1-3 TRBV7-2 - -
CASSLGWAGVRDEQFF TGTGCCAGCAGCTTAGGGTGGGCAGGGGTACGGGATGAGCAGTTCTTC TRBJ2-1 TRBV7-3 - -
CASSNEYEQYF TGTGCCAGCAGTAATGAGTACGAGCAGTACTTC TRBJ2-7 TRBV28 - -
CASSSGTRGDTQYF TGTGCCAGCAGCTCCGGGACTAGGGGCGATACGCAGTATTTT TRBJ2-3 TRBV11-1 TRBD2 -
CASSPGQIYGYTF TGTGCCAGCAGCCCCGGACAGATCTATGGCTACACCTTC TRBJ1-2 TRBV7-6 - -
CASSSGGLTNEKLFF TGTGCCAGCAGTTCAGGAGGGTTAACTAATGAAAAACTGTTTTTT TRBJ1-4 TRBV28 - -
CASSLAGRAYNEQFF TGTGCCAGCAGCTTAGCAGGGAGAGCCTACAATGAGCAGTTCTTC TRBJ2-1 TRBV7-9 - -
CASSLGTSGGAIIYTDTQYF TGTGCCAGCAGTTTAGGGACTAGCGGGGGGGCGATCATATACACAGATACGCAGTATTTT TRBJ2-3 TRBV28 TRBD2 -
CASSPHDRTVEYF TGTGCCAGCAGTCCTCACGACAGGACGGTGGAGTACTTC TRBJ2-7 TRBV27 - -
CASSIDPDTASKLFF TGTGCCAGTAGTATAGATCCGGACACGGCCTCGAAACTGTTTTTT TRBJ1-4 TRBV19 - -
CASSLIAGEVNEQFF TGTGCCAGCAGCTTAATAGCGGGAGAGGTGAATGAGCAGTTCTTC TRBJ2-1 TRBV7-3 TRBD2 -
CASSSGAAGARGANYGYTF TGTGCCAGCAGCTCAGGGGCCGCGGGTGCAAGGGGGGCCAATTATGGCTACACCTTC TRBJ1-2 TRBV16 - -
CASSASGPKGARGGAFF TGTGCCAGCAGTGCCTCCGGGCCTAAGGGAGCCCGGGGAGGAGCTTTCTTT TRBJ1-1 TRBV28 - -
CASNRGIAAYNEQFF TGTGCCAGCAACCGAGGGATAGCAGCTTACAATGAGCAGTTCTTC TRBJ2-1 TRBV28 - -
CASSTPPSNPFPSSTSGYQGRQYF TGTGCCAGTAGTACCCCACCCTCCAACCCCTTCCCCTCTTCGACTAGCGGTTACCAGGGCCGGCAGTACTTC TRBJ2-7 TRBV19 TRBD2 -
CASSSLNMGDEQYF TGTGCCAGCAGCTCACTCAATATGGGGGACGAGCAGTACTTC TRBJ2-7 TRBV5-4 - -
CASSQEVNYGYTF TGCGCCAGCAGCCAAGAAGTTAACTATGGCTACACCTTC TRBJ1-2 TRBV4-3 - once
CASRPGEGRSPLHF TGTGCCAGCAGGCCCGGAGAGGGGAGATCACCCCTCCACTTT TRBJ1-6 TRBV6-6 - -
CASSVFPVQANTEAFF TGTGCCAGCAGCGTTTTCCCTGTACAAGCAAACACTGAAGCTTTCTTT TRBJ1-1 TRBV28 - -
CASSTGTVNQPQHF TGTGCCAGCTCAACCGGGACAGTGAATCAGCCCCAGCATTTT TRBJ1-5 TRBV18 TRBD1 -
CAVLQGTGANVLTF TGTGCCGTCCTTCAGGGAACTGGGGCCAACGTCCTGACTTTC TRBJ2-6 TRBV7-2 - -
CASSGAGQYSNQPQHF TGTGCCAGTAGTGGGGCGGGGCAGTATAGCAATCAGCCCCAGCATTTT TRBJ1-5 TRBV19 - -
CASSPGGPRSTDTQYF TGTGCCAGCAGCCCAGGGGGGCCTAGATCCACAGATACGCAGTATTTT TRBJ2-3 TRBV5-4 - few
CASTQGHRNTEAFF TGTGCCAGCACCCAGGGACACAGGAACACTGAAGCTTTCTTT TRBJ1-1 TRBV6-5 - -
CASRREGTGELFF TGTGCCAGCCGTCGGGAGGGCACCGGGGAGCTGTTTTTT TRBJ2-2 TRBV6-5 TRBD2 few
CAWSLEPPIEWARPYEQYF TGTGCCTGGAGCCTCGAACCCCCCATTGAGTGGGCGCGCCCCTACGAGCAGTACTTC TRBJ2-7 TRBV30 - -
CASSQWNRGKDTIYF TGTGCCAGCAGCCAGTGGAACCGAGGGAAGGACACCATATATTTT TRBJ1-3 TRBV14 - -
CASSHRGGDTQYF TGTGCCAGCAGCCATCGCGGCGGGGATACGCAGTATTTT TRBJ2-3 TRBV3-1/TRBV3-2 - -
CASSLRQIYEQYF TGTGCCAGCAGCTTAAGGCAGATCTACGAGCAGTACTTC TRBJ2-7 TRBV7-2 - -
CASRALDQPQHF TGTGCCAGCAGGGCGTTGGATCAGCCCCAGCATTTT TRBJ1-5 TRBV27 - -
CASSLGGTQETQYF TGTGCCAGCAGCTTAGGGGGGACCCAAGAGACCCAGTACTTC TRBJ2-5 TRBV7-3 - -
CASSLFSGQGGNEQFF TGTGCCAGCAGCTTGTTCTCGGGACAGGGTGGGAATGAGCAGTTCTTC TRBJ2-1 TRBV5-6 TRBD1 -
CASSPPWTDNYGYTF TGTGCCAGCAGTCCCCCGTGGACAGACAACTATGGCTACACCTTC TRBJ1-2 TRBV6-2/TRBV6-3 - few
CAWDTSGSTDTQYF TGTGCCTGGGATACTAGCGGGAGTACAGATACGCAGTATTTT TRBJ2-3 TRBV30 TRBD2 -
CASSVRLGAGNTIYF TGTGCCAGCAGCGTTCGGTTGGGGGCTGGAAACACCATATATTTT TRBJ1-3 TRBV9 - -
CASSYRAGENEQFF TGTGCCAGCAGTTATAGGGCAGGGGAAAATGAGCAGTTCTTC TRBJ2-1 TRBV6-2/TRBV6-3 - -
CATSRDRGDVEKLFF TGTGCCACCAGCAGAGATCGGGGGGATGTTGAAAAACTGTTTTTT TRBJ1-4 TRBV15 - -
CASSQTYRDRARTNEKLFF TGTGCCAGCAGCCAAACCTATAGGGACAGGGCGAGAACTAATGAAAAACTGTTTTTT TRBJ1-4 TRBV7-8 TRBD1 once
CASSASDRSRYGEQYF TGTGCCAGTAGTGCCTCCGACCGGTCCCGTTACGGCGAGCAGTACTTC TRBJ2-7 TRBV19 - -
CASGRGGTGELFF TGTGCCTCCGGCAGGGGGGGAACCGGGGAGCTGTTTTTT TRBJ2-2 TRBV3-1/TRBV3-2 - -
CASIEQGAYEQYF TGTGCCAGCATTGAACAGGGGGCCTACGAGCAGTACTTC TRBJ2-7 TRBV6-1 TRBD1 -
CASRNLRRPDTQYF TGTGCCAGCAGAAACTTACGGCGACCAGATACGCAGTATTTT TRBJ2-3 TRBV5-8 - -
CASSPERASYGYTF TGTGCCAGCAGCCCGGAAAGGGCCAGCTATGGCTACACCTTC TRBJ1-2 TRBV7-2 - -
CASRRTGEYNQPQHF TGTGCCAGCCGCCGGACAGGGGAATACAATCAGCCCCAGCATTTT TRBJ1-5 TRBV6-2/TRBV6-3 TRBD1 -